This T cell receptor (beta chain) is from a study of CD8+ T cells in alopecia areata. CDR3 length: 14 residues. V was pared by 7 bases and J by 4 bases, with 7 bases of the junction left unmatched. Germline lookup yields CDR1 LGHNT and CDR2 FRNRAP. Isolated RNA was reverse transcribed into cDNA used as the sequencing template. Libraries were prepared by immunoSEQ multiplex PCR; TCRdb keeps only in-frame clonotypes and omits some of them. Among around 97,000 clones listed, roughly half were seen once. This clonotype was sampled from a human donor in good health. V is TRBV12-5 and J is TRBJ2-7, with 10 bases identical to TRBD2. Input material: CD4+ T cells sorted from blood. CDR3 in DNA: TGTGCTAGTGATGGGACTAGCGACTATTACGAGCAGTACTTC. As protein: CASDGTSDYYEQYF.